This TCR beta chain comes out of a study of blood T cell repertoires in COVID-19. Study-level information: Acute and convalescent COVID-19 samples came from the United States, Italy and Spain. From T cells, B-cell-depleted T cells, or PBMCs came the material, which was cDNA or gDNA.

Authors' processing steps: Reference gene primer amplification gave estimated nucleated cell counts. Some clones are missing from TCRdb's copy, which holds only in-frame ones; the method was immunoSEQ multiplex PCR. The V and J calls and clone size were taken over from that table, and D and trimming were inferred from the DNA. The table has roughly 320,000 clones, about 88% seen once. V lost 0 bases, J lost 2 bases, and 4 bases stayed unmatched. Germline-derived CDR1 and CDR2 are SGHRS and YFSETQ. The CDR3 is 16 residues long. The chain employs TRBV5-1 and TRBJ2-1; 8 nucleotides align to TRBD2. Source material: peripheral blood. The TCR originated in a man in his 70s with acute or convalescent COVID-19. CDR3 sequence reads: CASSLGLAGTYNEQFF. DNA for the CDR3: TGCGCCAGCAGCTTGGGATTAGCGGGAACCTACAATGAGCAGTTCTTC.